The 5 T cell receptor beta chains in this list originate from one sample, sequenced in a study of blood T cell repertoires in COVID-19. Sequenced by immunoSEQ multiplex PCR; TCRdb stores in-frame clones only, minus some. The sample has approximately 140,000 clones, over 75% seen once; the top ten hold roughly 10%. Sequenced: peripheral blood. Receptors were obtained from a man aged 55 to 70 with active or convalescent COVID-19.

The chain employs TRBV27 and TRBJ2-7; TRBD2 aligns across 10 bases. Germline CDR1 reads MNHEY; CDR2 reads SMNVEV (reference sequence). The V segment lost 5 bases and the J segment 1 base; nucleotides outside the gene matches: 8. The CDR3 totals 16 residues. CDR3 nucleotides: TGTGCCAGCAGTAAGTCCGGGACTAGCGTTTCCTACGAGCAGTACTTC. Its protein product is CASSKSGTSVSYEQYF.

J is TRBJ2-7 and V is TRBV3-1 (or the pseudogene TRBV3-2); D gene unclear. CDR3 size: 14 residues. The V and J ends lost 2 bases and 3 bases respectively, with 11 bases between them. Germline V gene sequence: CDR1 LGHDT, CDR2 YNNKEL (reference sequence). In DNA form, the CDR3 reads TGTGCCAGCAGCCAAACGAAAACTAACTACGAGCAGTACTTC. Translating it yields CASSQTKTNYEQYF.

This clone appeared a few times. The CDR3, as DNA: TGCGCCAGCAGCTTGGGCGGGACCTACGAGCAGTACTTC. Its translation: CASSLGGTYEQYF. The chain couples TRBV5-1 to TRBJ2-7; perhaps TRBD2 as D (6 bases). This CDR3 contains 13 residues. Germline V gives CDR1 SGHRS, CDR2 YFSETQ. V was clipped by 0 bases and J by 2 bases, with 6 bases between them.

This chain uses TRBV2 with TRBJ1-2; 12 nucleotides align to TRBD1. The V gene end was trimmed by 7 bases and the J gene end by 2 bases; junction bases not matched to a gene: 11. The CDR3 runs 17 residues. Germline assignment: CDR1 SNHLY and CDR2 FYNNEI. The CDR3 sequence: CASTRPGTGGENYGYTF. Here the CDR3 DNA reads TGTGCCAGCACTCGTCCCGGGACAGGGGGCGAGAACTATGGCTACACCTTC.

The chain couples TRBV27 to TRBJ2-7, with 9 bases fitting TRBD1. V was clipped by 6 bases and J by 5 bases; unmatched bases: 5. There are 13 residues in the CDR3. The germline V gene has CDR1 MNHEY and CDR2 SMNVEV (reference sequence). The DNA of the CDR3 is TGTGCCAGCAGCCGGGACAGGGTCAACGAGCAGTACTTC. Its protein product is CASSRDRVNEQYF.